This TCR beta chain emerged from a study of control samples from healthy donors and cancer patients. CDR1 is MNHNS, CDR2 SASEGT, per germline. The CDR3 runs 18 residues. The V end lost 4 bases, the J end lost 0 bases, and 19 bases lay between the germline ends. Libraries were prepared by immunoSEQ multiplex PCR; TCRdb keeps only in-frame clonotypes and omits some of them. The repertoire holds about 410,000 clones, with approximately 92% as singletons. The receptor was derived from a man in his forties with head and neck cancer. The V and J genes are TRBV6-1 and TRBJ2-4; D perhaps matches TRBD2 (5 bases). Material: PBMCs. CDR3 amino acids: CASSAGNGNLGAKNIQYF. The CDR3 DNA reads TGTGCCAGCAGTGCAGGTAACGGGAATTTGGGAGCCAAAAACATTCAGTACTTC.